This TCR beta chain emerged from a study of shared T cell receptors in the human thymus (dated by TCRdb to the early 2020s). Regarding the study in general: The study examined how self-reactive, shared T-cell receptor alpha chains are generated in the human thymus.

The germline V gene sets CDR1 to MGHRA and CDR2 to YSYEKL. At the junction V is shortened by 4 bases and J by 4 bases; bases outside the gene matches: 18. Including cysteine and phenylalanine, the CDR3 has 18 amino acids. The kept DNA is CDR3 alone, 54 bases in frame from the first base. This clone was seen a single time. Which antigen it targets is not known. No base quality values were provided; no much bigger clone lies one nucleotide off. Libraries came from the immunoSEQ multiplex PCR assay. Sourced from immuneACCESS, this table was stored by TCRdb with only in-frame sequences that have V and J called. A share of the clones is absent; for the studies checked, an unresolved V gene accounts for under half, and the remainder has no known explanation. The sample data list hundreds of thousands of clones, and approximately 88% of these were observed just once. The ten biggest clones cover approximately 0.01% of the sample.

These same records also appear under a second study, on human thymus T cells. The second study's paper adds: In Finland, the donors were immunologically healthy infants who were having open corrective cardiac surgery for congenital heart defects. The thymus tissue came from surgical resects taken out during corrective cardiac surgery. V and J gene segment usage appeared biased in both thymic and peripheral blood repertoires. The related research found that thymic TCR repertoires overlapped highly between unrelated individuals. The study used under 10 infant thymus samples plus four related peripheral blood samples to characterize TCR alpha and beta repertoires. The infant donors were roughly 7 to 244 days old, and the cohort included six or seven males and a couple of females. Thymocytes were freed from the tissue by mechanical means and kept at -70 degrees C as pellets of roughly 9-30 million cells. A QIAsymphony instrument was used to extract genomic DNA from the frozen cell pellets. The immunoSEQ multiplex PCR assay was used to amplify the TCRB and TCRAD loci from a standardized quantity of quality-controlled genomic DNA. The amplicons spanned the V(D)J region and were long enough to cover the CDR3 and allow V and J genes to be identified. The amplicons were sequenced on an Illumina platform via the commercial immunoSEQ service. Primer bias and sequencing errors were corrected as previously described, and TCRAD and TCRB were defined on the basis of the IMGT database. Repertoires were analysed with immunoSEQ Analyzer 3.0 and VDJTools, covering basic statistics, V/J segment usage, diversity estimates, rarefaction and pairwise overlap. To estimate diversity, the Chao1, ChaoE, Efron-Thisted, Shannon and inverse Simpson indices were applied, and diversity was also estimated on datasets down-sampled to the smallest sample. For repertoire overlap, CDR3 nucleotide sequence, V gene and J gene had to match strictly, and clustering was done by Jaccard-based multidimensional scaling. Thymus samples yielded on average approximately 800,000 unique TCRB clonotypes, compared with roughly 80,000 from blood samples.

Sequencing was performed on thymocytes. The chain is assembled from TRBV4-1 and TRBJ2-7; 8 bases in between match TRBD2. This clonotype originated in a boy less than two years old with a congenital heart defect. Donor details come from another sample of the same person, matched by shared clones. This receptor carries the CDR3 CASSRRAGAGGLRYEQYF. The sequenced DNA: TGCGCCAGCAGCCGACGCGCCGGGGCGGGAGGCCTGAGGTACGAGCAGTACTTC.